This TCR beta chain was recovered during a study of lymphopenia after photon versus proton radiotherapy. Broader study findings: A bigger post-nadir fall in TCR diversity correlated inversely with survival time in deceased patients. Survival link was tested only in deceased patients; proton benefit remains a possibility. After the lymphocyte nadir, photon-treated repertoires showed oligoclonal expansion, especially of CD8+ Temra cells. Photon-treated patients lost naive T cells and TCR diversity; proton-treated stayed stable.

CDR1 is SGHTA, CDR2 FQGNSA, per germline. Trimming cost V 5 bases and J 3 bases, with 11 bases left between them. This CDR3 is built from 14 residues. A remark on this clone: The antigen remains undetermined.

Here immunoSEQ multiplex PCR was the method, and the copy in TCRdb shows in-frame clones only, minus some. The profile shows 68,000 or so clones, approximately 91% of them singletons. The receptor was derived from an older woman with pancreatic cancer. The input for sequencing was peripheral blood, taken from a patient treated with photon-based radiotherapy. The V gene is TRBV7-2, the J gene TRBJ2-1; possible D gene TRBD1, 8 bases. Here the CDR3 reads CASSTGGGYNEQFF. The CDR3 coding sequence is TGTGCCAGCAGCACAGGGGGGGGCTACAATGAGCAGTTCTTC.